The TCR beta chain under discussion was sequenced for a study of radiotherapy plus CTLA-4 blockade in lung cancer. Whole-study context: There were objective responses in 15% to 20% of patients, and around 31% had disease control.

Study-level results: TCR clones from tumors expanded in blood after radiotherapy plus ipilimumab.

Germline CDR1 and CDR2: MNHNS and SASEGT. The CDR3 has 14 amino acids. The trim removed 6 bases at V and 3 bases at J, leaving 2 bases unmatched. Sequencing was performed with immunoSEQ multiplex PCR; in TCRdb, only in-frame clones are kept and a portion is missing. The table records 45,000 to 60,000 clones, more than 75% of them present only once. This clone was detected only once. Its antigen is as yet unknown. The V gene is TRBV6-1, the J gene TRBJ2-1, with 10 bases that match TRBD1. This receptor was taken from a human donor with non-small cell lung cancer who had stable disease on radiotherapy plus ipilimumab. The sample in question was peripheral blood, obtained from a patient treated with radiotherapy plus ipilimumab. CDR3 DNA: TGTGCCAGCAGCCGGGACAGGGGCTACAATGAGCAGTTCTTC. It specifies CASSRDRGYNEQFF.